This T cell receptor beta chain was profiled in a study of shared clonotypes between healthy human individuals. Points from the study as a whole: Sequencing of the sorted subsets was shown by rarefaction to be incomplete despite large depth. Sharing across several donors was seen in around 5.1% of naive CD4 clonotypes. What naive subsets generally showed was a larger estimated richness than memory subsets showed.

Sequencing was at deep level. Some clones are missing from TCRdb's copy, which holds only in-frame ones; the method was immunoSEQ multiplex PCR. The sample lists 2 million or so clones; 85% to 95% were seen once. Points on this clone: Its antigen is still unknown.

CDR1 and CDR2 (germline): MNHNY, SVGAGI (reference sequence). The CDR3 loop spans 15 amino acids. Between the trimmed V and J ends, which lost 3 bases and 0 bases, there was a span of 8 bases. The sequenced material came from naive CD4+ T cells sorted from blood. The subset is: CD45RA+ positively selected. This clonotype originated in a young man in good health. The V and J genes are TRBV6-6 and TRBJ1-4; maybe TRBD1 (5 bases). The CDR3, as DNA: TGTGCCAGCAGTTATACAGGAGCAACTAATGAAAAACTGTTTTTT. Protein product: CASSYTGATNEKLFF.